This T cell receptor (beta chain) is from a study of blood T cell repertoires in COVID-19. Overall study: The United States, Italy and Spain supplied acute and convalescent COVID-19 samples. The analysed material was cDNA or gDNA that came from T cells, B-cell-depleted T cells, or PBMCs.

Only one count was recorded for this clone. TCRdb's table, derived via immunoSEQ multiplex PCR, lists solely in-frame clones and lacks some. The table lists some 97,000 clones, about nine tenths of them singletons. The CDR3 extends over 14 amino acids. The germline V gene encodes CDR1 KGHSH and CDR2 LQKENI. V lost 6 bases and J lost 3; bases outside the gene matches: 6. The chain recombines TRBV18 with TRBJ2-7, with 9 positions matching TRBD1. Sequences were obtained from peripheral blood. The receptor comes from a man aged 55 to 69 with acute or convalescent COVID-19. The CDR3 reads CASSLDRGHYEQYF. The CDR3 bases are TGTGCCAGCTCCCTGGACAGGGGCCACTACGAGCAGTACTTC.